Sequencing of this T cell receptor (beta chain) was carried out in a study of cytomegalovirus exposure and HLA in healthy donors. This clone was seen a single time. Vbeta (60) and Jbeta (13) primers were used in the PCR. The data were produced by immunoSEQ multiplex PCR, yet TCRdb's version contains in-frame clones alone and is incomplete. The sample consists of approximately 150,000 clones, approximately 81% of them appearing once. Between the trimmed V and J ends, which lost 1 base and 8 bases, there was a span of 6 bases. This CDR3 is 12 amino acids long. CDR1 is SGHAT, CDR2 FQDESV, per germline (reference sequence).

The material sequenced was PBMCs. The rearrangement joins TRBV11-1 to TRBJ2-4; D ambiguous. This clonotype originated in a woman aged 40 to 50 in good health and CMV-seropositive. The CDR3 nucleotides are TGTGCCAGCAGCTTAGACAGAGACATTCAGTACTTC. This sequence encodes CASSLDRDIQYF.